This T cell receptor beta chain was identified in a study of blood T cell repertoires in COVID-19. Whole-study context: COVID-19 samples, acute and convalescent, were from the United States, Italy and Spain. The cDNA or gDNA used as material had been derived from T cells, B-cell-depleted T cells, or PBMCs.

Seattle cases were enrolled at active infection and followed longitudinally. The germline V gene has CDR1 MNHEY and CDR2 SMNVEV (reference sequence). There are 15 residues in the CDR3. Unmatched junction bases numbered 3, after V lost 2 bases and J lost 0 bases. Per the original methods: Counts of nucleated cells, estimated from reference gene primer amplification, were obtained. The table came from immunoSEQ multiplex PCR; TCRdb's copy has only in-frame clones and leaves some out. Clonal size and the V and J genes are those of that table, whereas D and trimming came from the DNA. The sample has fewer than 300,000 clones, more than 85% seen once.

This TCR was recovered from a woman in her 30s with COVID-19, enrolled during active disease. The chain employs TRBV27 and TRBJ1-1; TRBD1 aligns across 7 bases. Sequenced material: peripheral blood. CDR3 sequence reads: CASSLAGQLNTEAFF. The CDR3 nucleotides are TGTGCCAGCAGTTTAGCGGGACAGCTGAACACTGAAGCTTTCTTT.